A single sample gave rise to the 21 T cell receptor beta chains below, sequenced in a study of identifying expanded T cells in peripheral blood. Produced via immunoSEQ multiplex PCR; TCRdb's table is partial and in-frame only. The table records around 57,000 clones, more than 75% of them present only once. Sequencing used blood. The receptors come from a person aged 18 to 75 in good health.

This rearrangement joins TRBV28 to TRBJ1-4; tentative D call: TRBD1 (5 bases). Germline CDR1 MDHEN, CDR2 SYDVKM. V lost 5 bases and J lost 7, with 17 bases in between. The CDR3 runs 15 residues. CDR3 sequence (DNA): TGTGCCAGCAGTGCCCTCTCCACGAGGGGTGAAAAACTGTTTTTT. Its translation: CASSALSTRGEKLFF.

The CDR3 reads CASSRGREGTDTQYF. CDR3 sequence (DNA): TGTGCCAGCAGTCGAGGGCGGGAGGGCACAGATACGCAGTATTTT. V is TRBV28 and J is TRBJ2-3, with 8 bases aligning to TRBD2. The CDR3 extends over 15 amino acids. From germline, CDR1 is MDHEN and CDR2 SYDVKM. J was trimmed by 1 base and V by 5 bases; bases with no gene match: 5.

This clone came up a few times. V is TRBV2 and J is TRBJ1-6, with D uncertain. This CDR3 spans 14 amino acids. Germline loops: CDR1 SNHLY, CDR2 FYNNEI. Trimming shortened V by 4 bases and J by 6 bases, and 10 bases separated the two germline ends. CDR3 residues: CASSVSESNSPLHF. CDR3 sequence (DNA): TGTGCCAGCAGTGTGTCAGAGAGTAATTCACCCCTCCACTTT.

The J gene is TRBJ1-2, the V gene TRBV4-2, with 7 bases lining up with TRBD1. Germline-derived CDR1 and CDR2 are LGHNA and YNFKEQ. The CDR3 sequence is 17 residues long. Trimming removed 0 bases from V and 0 bases from J; junction bases left unmatched: 7. The CDR3 nucleotides are TGTGCCAGCAGCCAAGATGGGTTAGGGGGCGCTAACTATGGCTACACCTTC. Amino acids: CASSQDGLGGANYGYTF.

The V and J genes are TRBV2 and TRBJ2-7; tentative D call: TRBD1 (6 bases). The germline V gene has CDR1 SNHLY and CDR2 FYNNEI. The CDR3 extends over 17 amino acids. Trimming shortened V by 2 bases and J by 2 bases, and 19 bases separated the two germline ends. The CDR3 sequence: CASSERLDRVFPYEQYF. The DNA of the CDR3 is TGTGCCAGCAGTGAAAGGTTGGACAGAGTATTCCCCTACGAGCAGTACTTC.

V and J are TRBV28 and TRBJ1-6; no reliable D call. Trimming pared 1 base from V and 6 bases from J, leaving 4 bases between. Germline CDR1 and CDR2: MDHEN and SYDVKM. CDR3 length: 13 amino acids. CDR3 bases: TGTGCCAGCAGTTTATTACTTAATTCACCCCTCCACTTT. This sequence encodes CASSLLLNSPLHF.

The V call is TRBV7-3, the J call TRBJ2-3; D ambiguous. V lost 5 bases, J lost 0 bases, and 9 bases lay in between. The germline V gene encodes CDR1 SGHTA and CDR2 FQGTGA. The CDR3 is 14 residues long. CDR3 loop: CASSPLSSTDTQYF. The CDR3 bases are TGTGCCAGCAGCCCACTCTCCAGCACAGATACGCAGTATTTT.

The rearrangement links TRBV6-6 to TRBJ2-7; 10 positions agree with TRBD1. Unmatched junction bases numbered 5, after V lost 2 bases and J lost 4 bases. The CDR3 is 15 residues long. Germline V gene sequence: CDR1 MNHNY, CDR2 SVGAGI (reference sequence). The CDR3 sequence: CASSYLTGGNYEQYF. Written as DNA, the CDR3 is TGTGCCAGCAGTTACCTGACAGGGGGCAATTACGAGCAGTACTTC.

V is TRBV4-2 and J is TRBJ2-7; D gene ambiguous. The CDR3 contains 14 residues. The ends were cut back, 4 bases at V and 4 bases at J, with 14 bases in the middle. The germline V gene encodes CDR1 LGHNA and CDR2 YNFKEQ. This CDR3 is CASSRTAESYEQYF. DNA for the CDR3: TGTGCCAGCAGCCGTACGGCGGAGAGTTACGAGCAGTACTTC.

The rearrangement links TRBV5-5 to TRBJ1-5; D remains ambiguous. CDR1 SGHKS and CDR2 YYEKEE come from the germline V gene (reference sequence). CDR3 length: 12 amino acids. Trimming shortened V by 0 bases and J by 3 bases, and 1 base separated the two germline ends. This chain's CDR3 is CASSLANQPQHF. CDR3 coding DNA: TGTGCCAGCAGCTTGGCCAATCAGCCCCAGCATTTT.

The chain uses TRBV28 and TRBJ2-7; 10 bases match TRBD2. This CDR3 is built from 15 residues. The junction had 6 bases not matched to a gene; V was cut back by 5 bases and J by 2 bases. Germline values: CDR1 MDHEN, CDR2 SYDVKM. DNA of the CDR3: TGTGCCAGCAGTCCATCGAGCGGGAGGGCCTACGAGCAGTACTTC. Its translation is CASSPSSGRAYEQYF.

This chain links TRBV15 with TRBJ2-2, with D uncertain. Germline V gives CDR1 LNHNV, CDR2 YYDKDF (reference sequence). The CDR3 sequence is 15 residues long. V lost 0 bases, J lost 3 bases, and 8 bases lay in between. The CDR3 DNA follows: TGTGCCACCAGCAGAGATGTGGCGGACACCGGGGAGCTGTTTTTT. Protein product: CATSRDVADTGELFF.

V is TRBV7-6 and J is TRBJ1-3; D is undetermined. From germline, CDR1 is SGHVS and CDR2 FNYEAQ. Trimming left V 5 bases short and J 1 base short, with 9 bases between. The CDR3 length is 14 residues. CDR3 coding DNA: TGTGCCAGCAGCATAACCAGTTCTGGAAACACCATATATTTT. It codes for CASSITSSGNTIYF. Variable domain in full (rest from reference TRBV7-6 and TRBJ1-3): GAGVSQSPRYKVTKRGQDVALRCDPISGHVSLYWYRQALGQGPEFLTYFNYEAQQDKSGLPNDRFSAERPEGSISTLTIQRTEQRDSAMYRCASSITSSGNTIYFGEGSWLTVV.

The J gene is TRBJ1-1, the V gene TRBV7-8, with 7 nucleotides matching TRBD1. The CDR3 loop spans 14 amino acids. V was pared by 4 bases and J by 5 bases, with 7 bases of the junction left unmatched. The V gene's germline CDR1 is SGHVS and CDR2 FQNEAQ. CDR3 bases: TGTGCCAGCAGCTCGATGAGGGGGCAGACTGAAGCTTTCTTT. Its translation is CASSSMRGQTEAFF.

J is TRBJ1-3 and V is TRBV6-1; no firm D call. The V gene's germline CDR1 is MNHNS and CDR2 SASEGT. With 4 bases removed from V and 2 bases from J, the gap between germline ends came to 12 bases. The CDR3 is made up of 15 amino acids. For the CDR3, the DNA is TGTGCCAGCAGTGGCAGTGCCGGCACTGGAAACACCATATATTTT. It codes for CASSGSAGTGNTIYF.

This sequence joins TRBV6-1 and TRBJ1-2; tentative D call: TRBD1 (6 bases). Trimming pared 6 bases from V and 5 bases from J, leaving 19 bases between. Germline lookup yields CDR1 MNHNS and CDR2 SASEGT. The CDR3 spans 15 residues. The CDR3 protein is CASSSETGLSYGYTF. CDR3 DNA sequence: TGTGCCAGCAGCAGCGAAACAGGGTTGTCTTATGGCTACACCTTC.

This chain connects TRBV28 to TRBJ1-1; a possible D gene is TRBD1 (5 bases). Trimming cost V 6 bases and J 6 bases, with 14 bases left between them. This CDR3 has 13 residues. CDR1 is MDHEN, CDR2 SYDVKM, per germline. Written as DNA, the CDR3 is TGTGCCAGCAGGAGGGGCATCTCGTCTGAAGCTTTCTTT. It specifies CASRRGISSEAFF. Variable domain in full (rest from reference TRBV28 and TRBJ1-1): DVKVTQSSRYLVKRTGEKVFLECVQDMDHENMFWYRQDPGLGLRLIYFSYDVKMKEKGDIPEGYSVSREKKERFSLILESASTNQTSMYLCASRRGISSEAFFGQGTRLTVV.

This clone showed up just a few times. The chain joins TRBV7-9 to TRBJ1-5; D is unclear. The CDR3 consists of 13 residues. V was cut by 3 bases and J by 7 bases, with 10 bases left in between. Germline CDR1 SEHNR, CDR2 FQNEAQ (reference sequence). CDR3 DNA sequence: TGTGCCAGCAGCTTCTCCGGATACCAGCCCCAGCATTTT. It codes for CASSFSGYQPQHF. The variable domain in full, with the rest retrieved from reference TRBV7-9 and TRBJ1-5, is DTGVSQNPRHKITKRGQNVTFRCDPISEHNRLYWYRQTLGQGPEFLTYFQNEAQLEKSRLLSDRFSAERPKGSFSTLEIQRTEQGDSAMYLCASSFSGYQPQHFGDGTRLSIL.

CDR3 DNA: TGCGCCAGCAGCTTACAGCGTTCGTCTGGAAACACCATATATTTT. This codes for CASSLQRSSGNTIYF. The chain couples TRBV5-1 to TRBJ1-3; D gene uncertain. The CDR3 spans 15 residues. V was shortened by 2 bases and J by 1 base, with 10 bases between the two germline ends. Germline CDR1 is SGHRS and CDR2 is YFSETQ.

J is TRBJ2-2 and V is TRBV6-5; D is unclear. The CDR3 length is 12 residues. Trimming took 7 bases from V and 8 from J, leaving 11 bases between them. Germline assignment: CDR1 MNHEY and CDR2 SVGAGI. The CDR3 nucleotides are TGTGCCAGCATGGAAGGTCCTGGGGAGCTGTTTTTT. This gives the protein CASMEGPGELFF.

V and J are TRBV10-3 and TRBJ1-1, with D hard to call. The germline V and J ends were trimmed by 3 bases and 4 bases, with 9 bases remaining between them. From germline, CDR1 is ENHRY and CDR2 SYGVKD. This CDR3 is 13 amino acids long. As DNA, the CDR3 is TGTGCCATCAGTGAAGGAGGGTCCACTGAAGCTTTCTTT. It encodes CAISEGGSTEAFF.